Presented here are 7 T cell receptor beta chains from one specimen sequenced in a study of blood T cells in healthy people across ages. The second PCR ran roughly 7 to 12 cycles with a sample-barcoded 5' primer and J-beta primers. One entry per CDR3 protein results from TCRdb running MiXCR on the 5' RACE reads. The sample has about 780,000 distinct CDR3 sequences; around half are singletons. The sequencing input was blood. These receptors all come from an elderly man in good health.

V and J are TRBV28 and TRBJ2-7; possibly TRBD1 or TRBD2 for D (5 bases each). This CDR3 comprises 13 residues. Germline CDR1 MDHEN, CDR2 SYDVKM. CDR3 DNA: TGTGCGTCGATCCGGGACGGGCGCTACGAGCAGTACTTC. Translating it yields CASIRDGRYEQYF.

This clonotype was detected only a few times. The rearrangement joins TRBV6-2 or TRBV6-3 to TRBJ2-1; D gene unclear. This CDR3 is 11 amino acids long. Germline V gene sequence: CDR1 MNHEY, CDR2 SVGEGT. The V end was cut by 5 bases, the J end by 13 bases, with 12 bases between. This CDR3 reads CASSNAQYQFF. CDR3 DNA sequence: TGTGCCAGCAGTAACGCCCAATACCAGTTCTTC.

In its sample, this clonotype was seen many times. This chain links TRBV5-1 with TRBJ1-6; maybe TRBD1 (6 bases). V gave up 6 bases and J gave up 10 bases, with 14 bases separating them. Per the germline V gene, CDR1 is SGHRS and CDR2 is YFSETQ. The CDR3 runs to 13 residues. Here the CDR3 reads CASTTGSGSPLHF. In DNA, the CDR3 is TGCGCCAGCACCACAGGGAGTGGATCACCCCTCCACTTT. The whole variable domain, remainder taken from reference TRBV5-1 and TRBJ1-6, is KAGVTQTPRYLIKTRGQQVTLSCSPISGHRSVSWYQQTPGQGLQFLFEYFSETQRNKGNFPGRFSGRQFSNSRSEMNVSTLELGDSALYLCASTTGSGSPLHFGNGTRLTVT.

The rearrangement joins TRBV11-2 to TRBJ2-7; D remains unclear. The germline V gene has CDR1 SGHAT and CDR2 FQNNGV. This CDR3 region has 13 residues. V gave up 1 base and J gave up 2 bases, with 6 bases separating them. The CDR3 DNA reads as TGTGCCAGCAGCTTAGTCGTGACCTACGAGCAGTACTTC. Protein product: CASSLVVTYEQYF.

The rearrangement links TRBV4-1 to TRBJ1-2; possible D gene TRBD1, 5 bases. The CDR3 sequence is 15 residues long. Germline-derived CDR1 and CDR2 are MGHRA and YSYEKL. The V end lost 1 base, the J end lost 7 bases, and 16 bases lay between the germline ends. The CDR3: CASSQVGVLIGGYTF. CDR3 nucleotides: TGCGCCAGCAGCCAAGTAGGGGTCCTAATTGGTGGCTACACCTTC.

The rearrangement links TRBV5-1 to TRBJ2-1; 7 nucleotides agree with TRBD1. CDR3 length: 14 residues. Germline assignment: CDR1 SGHRS and CDR2 YFSETQ. V lost 4 bases to trimming and J lost 8 bases; unmatched junction nucleotides: 9. The CDR3 nucleotides read TGCGCCAGCAGCCCTGACAGGGAGATGTATGAGCAGTTCTTC. Protein sequence: CASSPDREMYEQFF.

The chain links TRBV15 to TRBJ2-1, with 8 bases that match TRBD2. The CDR3 sequence is 16 residues long. Germline V gene lookup returns CDR1 LNHNV and CDR2 YYDKDF (reference sequence). V was clipped by 3 bases and J by 7 bases; unmatched bases: 11. The CDR3 spells CATSRTREGRGNEQFF. The CDR3 nucleotides are TGTGCCACCAGCAGGACCCGGGAGGGCCGGGGTAATGAGCAGTTCTTC.